This T cell receptor beta chain was captured by sequencing in a study of shared clonotypes between healthy human individuals (dated by TCRdb to between 2020 and 2021). A note on the overall study: The cohort comprised a couple of women and three men aged 18 to 49 years. For each donor, three plates each were used for CD4 naive and CD4 memory, two plates were used for CD8 naive, and one plate was used for CD8 memory. To estimate repertoire size and how much clonotypes are shared between individuals, the study performed deep sequencing of blood TCR repertoires from a few healthy adults. Libraries were prepared and TCR repertoires were sequenced by different laboratories using diverse techniques, in order to increase sequencing depth and limit assay-specific biases. Between about 0.8 and 8.9 billion PBMCs per donor were obtained by leukapheresis.

As for this clone: This clone's antigen is unknown. No base quality values were provided; no much bigger clone lies one nucleotide off.

Spanning cysteine to phenylalanine, the CDR3 consists of 12 amino acids. Only CDR3 DNA is held: 36 bases, read in frame from base 1. V loses 0 bases, J loses 4 bases, and the germline ends lie 6 bases apart. The CDR1 and CDR2 encoded by the germline V gene (reference sequence) are GTSNPN and SVGIG. Healthy HIV-negative adults with no recently reported acute infections or vaccinations were included as donors. Every donor was a Caucasian adult living in Nashville, Tennessee, USA. CD4+ T cells were enriched through magnetic negative selection, after which naive cells were positively selected on CD45RA and the remaining negative fraction served as the memory subset. Blood was collected by leukapheresis, and PBMCs were isolated by Ficoll-Histopaque density gradient centrifugation and then cryopreserved in liquid nitrogen vapor phase. Analytical flow cytometry was used to check the purity and quantity of each magnetically sorted T cell population. Each sorted fraction had its genomic DNA isolated and then quantified by UV absorbance on a Nanodrop 2000c.

Overall study results and their limits: Rarefaction of sorted-subset datasets indicated incomplete sequencing despite the large sequencing depth. Sharing across a few donors was observed for roughly 5.4% of naive CD4, about 4% of naive CD8, about 2.3% of memory CD4, and about 0.38% of memory CD8 clonotypes. The small number of donors limited the genetic and exposure-history diversity represented. Clonotypes shared by all four sorted-subset donors showed higher generation probabilities than non-shared clonotypes. Naive subsets generally had larger estimated clonotype richness than memory subsets. Sampling was restricted to blood, and TCR repertoires in tissue are likely to differ from TCR repertoires in blood. Pairwise subsampling indicated that sequencing depth was expected to affect the degree of clonotype sharing among donors.

Using the deep immunoSEQ assay, multiplex PCR amplified TCR CDR3 regions from genomic DNA. For each cell subset, the extracted genomic DNA was distributed evenly across all wells of several immunoSEQ 96-well plates, and each plate served as one replicate. Each replicate PCR for sorted subsets received 150 to 250 ng genomic DNA, equal to roughly 30,000 T cell genomes. Purified libraries were quantified with a Qubit 3.0 fluorometer, sized on a Bioanalyzer 2100, and re-quantified with the KAPA Library Quantification kit. Every immunoSEQ 96-well plate was sequenced on a dedicated single-read 150-cycle Illumina NextSeq 550 flow cell. As for how the authors treated the data: Because the immunoSEQ output held only junctional sequences and lacked quality scores, the filtering could not match the filtering applied to full-length reads. Sequences were annotated with PyIR, a Python wrapper for IgBLAST v1.9, using IMGT germline references to assign V/J genes and CDR3. Any read was removed if the V/J assignment was weak (E-value above 1e-6), the CDR3 was missing, or the read contained stop codons, out-of-frame junctions, or ambiguous translated residues. V3J clonotypes were defined by identical inferred V gene, J gene, and CDR3 amino acid sequence. Percentage overlap between repertoires was calculated by dividing the number of shared unique clonotypes by the size of the smaller repertoire. Richness of each repertoire was evaluated using RTK rarefaction, the Chao1 estimator, and Recon v2.1 estimates of unobserved clonotypes. Generation probabilities for all TCRbeta clonotypes obtained by the gDNA method from four donors were computed using OLGA. TCRdb retrieved this table from immuneACCESS and kept in-frame rearrangements only. Not all clones are present; in checked studies, unresolved V genes account for under half, and no reason is known for the remainder. The V and J calls and the clone size are those of that table, but D and trimming were determined from the DNA. This sample has roughly 1 million clones in its table, and roughly 80% of those were observed once. About 1.4% of the sample is taken by the ten largest.

This clonotype was obtained from a man aged 18 to 30 in good health. Sequenced: memory CD4+ T cells sorted from blood. What this sample's cell subset or site label stands for: CD45RA-negative fraction. The chain is assembled from TRBV30 and TRBJ1-1, with the D gene call left open. The DNA reads TGTGCCTGGAGTGTAATGGGCACTGAAGCTTTCTTT. It is translated as CAWSVMGTEAFF.